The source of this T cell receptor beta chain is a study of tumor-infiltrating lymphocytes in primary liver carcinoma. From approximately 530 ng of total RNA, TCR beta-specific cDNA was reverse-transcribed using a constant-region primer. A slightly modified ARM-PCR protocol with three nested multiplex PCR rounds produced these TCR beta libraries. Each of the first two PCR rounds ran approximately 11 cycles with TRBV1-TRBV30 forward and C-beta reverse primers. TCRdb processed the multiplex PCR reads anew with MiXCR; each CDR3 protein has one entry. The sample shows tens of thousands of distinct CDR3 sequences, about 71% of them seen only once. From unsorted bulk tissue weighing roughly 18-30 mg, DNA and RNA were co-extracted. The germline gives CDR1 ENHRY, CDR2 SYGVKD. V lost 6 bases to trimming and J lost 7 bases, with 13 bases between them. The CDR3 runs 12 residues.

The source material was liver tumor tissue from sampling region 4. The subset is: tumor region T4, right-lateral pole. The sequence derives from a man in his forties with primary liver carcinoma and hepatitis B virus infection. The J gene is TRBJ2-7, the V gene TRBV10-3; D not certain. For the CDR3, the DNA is TGTGCCATCAGCGAAGCCAGGCGAGAGCAGTACTTC. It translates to CAISEARREQYF.